This T cell receptor beta chain emerged from a study of control samples from healthy donors and cancer patients (TCRdb year 2020). From cysteine to phenylalanine, the CDR3 is 14 amino acids long. Only the CDR3 DNA is retained, 42 bases long and in frame from the first base. V ends up 6 bases short and J 0 bases short, with an unmatched junction base count of 2. From a lookup of the germline V gene, CDR1 and CDR2 are MNHEY and SVGAGI. Concerning this clone: Its antigen is not yet known. Base quality data are lacking; no much larger clone is found one base away.

Receptor amplification or capture employed the immunoSEQ multiplex PCR assay. The clones in this table, taken by TCRdb from immuneACCESS, are in-frame only. Not every clone is retained; where verified, under half of the shortfall comes from an unresolved V gene, and the cause of the rest is unknown. This sample comprises 150,000 to 200,000 clones, 75% to 95% of them detected only once. 1.5% of the sample goes to the ten largest clones. The sequenced sample consisted of blood. This TCR derives from a woman aged 25-40 years in good health. The V gene is TRBV6-5 and the J gene is TRBJ2-3; 8 of the junction bases match TRBD1. Here the CDR3 is given as CASSDRGSTDTQYF. The DNA sequence follows: TGTGCCAGCAGCGACAGGGGTAGCACAGATACGCAGTATTTT.